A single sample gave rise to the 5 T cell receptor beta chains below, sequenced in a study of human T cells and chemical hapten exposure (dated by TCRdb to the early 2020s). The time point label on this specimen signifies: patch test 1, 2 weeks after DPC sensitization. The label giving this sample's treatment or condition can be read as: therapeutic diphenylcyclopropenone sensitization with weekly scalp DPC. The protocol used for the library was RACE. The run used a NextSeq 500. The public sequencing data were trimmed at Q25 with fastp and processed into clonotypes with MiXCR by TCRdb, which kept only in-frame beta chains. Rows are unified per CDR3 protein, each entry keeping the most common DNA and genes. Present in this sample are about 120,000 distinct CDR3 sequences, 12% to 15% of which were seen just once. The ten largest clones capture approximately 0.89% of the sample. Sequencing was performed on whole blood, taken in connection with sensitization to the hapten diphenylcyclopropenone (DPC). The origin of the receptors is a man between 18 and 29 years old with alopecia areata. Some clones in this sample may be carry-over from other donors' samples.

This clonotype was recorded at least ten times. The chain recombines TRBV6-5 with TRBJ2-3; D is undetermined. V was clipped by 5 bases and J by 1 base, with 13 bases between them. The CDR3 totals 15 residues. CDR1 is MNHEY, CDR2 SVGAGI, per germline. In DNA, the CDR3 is TGTGCCAGCAGTCCCCGTGAAAGGGGCACAGATACGCAGTATTTT. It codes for CASSPRERGTDTQYF.

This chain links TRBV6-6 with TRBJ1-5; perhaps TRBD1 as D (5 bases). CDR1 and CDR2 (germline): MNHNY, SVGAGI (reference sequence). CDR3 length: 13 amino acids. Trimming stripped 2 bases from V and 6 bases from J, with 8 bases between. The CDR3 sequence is CASSYQGGQPQHF. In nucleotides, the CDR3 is TGTGCCAGCAGTTACCAGGGCGGTCAGCCCCAGCATTTT.

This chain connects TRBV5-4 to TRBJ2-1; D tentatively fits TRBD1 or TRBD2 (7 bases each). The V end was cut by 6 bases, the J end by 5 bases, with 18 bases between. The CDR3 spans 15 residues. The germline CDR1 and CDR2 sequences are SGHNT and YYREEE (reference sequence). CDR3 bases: TGTGCCAGCACCAGGGGGGGGGATTATCACAATGAGCAGTTCTTC. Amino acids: CASTRGGDYHNEQFF.

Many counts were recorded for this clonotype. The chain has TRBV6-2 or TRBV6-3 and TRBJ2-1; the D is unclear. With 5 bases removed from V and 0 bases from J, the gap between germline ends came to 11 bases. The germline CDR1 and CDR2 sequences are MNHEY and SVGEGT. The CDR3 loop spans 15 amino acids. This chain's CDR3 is CASSIFSNSYNEQFF. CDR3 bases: TGTGCCAGCAGTATATTCAGCAACTCCTACAATGAGCAGTTCTTC.

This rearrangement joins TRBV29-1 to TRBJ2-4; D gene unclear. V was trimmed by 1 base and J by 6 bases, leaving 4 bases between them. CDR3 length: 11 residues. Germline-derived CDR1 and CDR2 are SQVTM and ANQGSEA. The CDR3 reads CSVEVSNIQYF. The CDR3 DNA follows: TGCAGCGTTGAAGTATCAAACATTCAGTACTTC. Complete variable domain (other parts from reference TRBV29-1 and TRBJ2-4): SAVISQKPSRDICQRGTSLTIQCQVDSQVTMMFWYRQQPGQSLTLIATANQGSEATYESGFVIDKFPISRPNLTFSTLTVSNMSPEDSSIYLCSVEVSNIQYFGAGTRLSVL.